These T cell receptor beta chains were read from a single sample in a study of CD8+ T cells in alopecia areata. The assay was immunoSEQ multiplex PCR, and TCRdb's table has in-frame clones only and misses some. In the table there are some 150,000 clones, 40% to 60% of which are singletons. The starting material was CD8+ T cells sorted from blood, obtained at week 0. All receptors come from a human donor with alopecia areata. Each CDR3 is given with its conserved first and last residue. Fields, in order: J gene, clone size, D gene, CDR3 length, V gene, CDR3 protein, CDR3 DNA. D genes are given only for firm matches. Size is omitted from some rows. Given values are once, few, many or a class for expanded clones.

J: TRBJ2-7; size: .; D: .; length: 12; V: TRBV25-1; CDR3: CASSRGAYEQYF; DNA: TGTGCCAGCAGCCGGGGTGCCTACGAGCAGTACTTC
J: TRBJ2-5; size: few; D: .; length: 14; V: TRBV29-1; CDR3: CSVISSRPRETQYF; DNA: TGCAGCGTTATTAGTAGTCGACCGAGGGAGACCCAGTACTTC
J: TRBJ2-6; size: once; D: .; length: 18; V: TRBV2; CDR3: CASSGEGPLAEGANVLTF; DNA: TGTGCCAGCAGTGGAGAGGGGCCCCTGGCAGAAGGGGCCAACGTCCTGACTTTC
J: TRBJ2-6; size: once; D: .; length: 14; V: TRBV9; CDR3: CASTSGSGANVLTF; DNA: TGTGCCAGCACCAGCGGCTCTGGGGCCAACGTCCTGACTTTC
J: TRBJ1-5; size: few; D: .; length: 14; V: TRBV27; CDR3: CASSLQGRNQPQHF; DNA: TGTGCCAGCAGTTTACAGGGCCGTAATCAGCCCCAGCATTTT
J: TRBJ2-7; size: few; D: .; length: 13; V: TRBV29-1; CDR3: CSVVSGDTYEQYF; DNA: TGCAGCGTTGTTTCAGGGGACACCTACGAGCAGTACTTC
J: TRBJ2-7; size: .; D: .; length: 14; V: TRBV19; CDR3: CASSMTGAPDEQYF; DNA: TGTGCCAGTAGTATGACTGGGGCGCCGGACGAGCAGTACTTC
J: TRBJ2-7; size: .; D: .; length: 13; V: TRBV28; CDR3: CASSRTGLGEQYF; DNA: TGTGCCAGCAGCCGCACAGGGCTTGGCGAGCAGTACTTC
J: TRBJ2-7; size: .; D: TRBD2; length: 15; V: TRBV4-3; CDR3: CASSQGTSGGYEQYF; DNA: TGCGCCAGCAGCCAAGGAACTAGCGGGGGCTACGAGCAGTACTTC
J: TRBJ2-7; size: few; D: .; length: 13; V: TRBV5-6; CDR3: CASSLDNHYEQYF; DNA: TGTGCCAGCAGCTTAGACAACCACTACGAGCAGTACTTC
J: TRBJ2-7; size: .; D: .; length: 15; V: TRBV6-6; CDR3: CASSYDVGVVREQYF; DNA: TGTGCCAGCAGTTACGACGTAGGGGTAGTTAGGGAGCAGTACTTC
J: TRBJ1-6; size: .; D: TRBD1; length: 13; V: TRBV9; CDR3: CASGSGTASPLHF; DNA: TGTGCCAGCGGATCCGGGACAGCCTCACCCCTCCACTTT
J: TRBJ2-7; size: .; D: TRBD1; length: 13; V: TRBV29-1; CDR3: CRRSQGAMREQYF; DNA: TGCAGACGATCACAGGGGGCAATGAGGGAGCAGTACTTC
J: TRBJ2-7; size: .; D: TRBD1; length: 14; V: TRBV30; CDR3: CAWRLGQGAVEQYF; DNA: TGTGCCTGGAGGCTTGGACAGGGGGCTGTTGAGCAGTACTTC
J: TRBJ1-2; size: .; D: .; length: 14; V: TRBV9; CDR3: CASSEGGINYGYTF; DNA: TGTGCCAGCAGCGAGGGGGGAATAAACTATGGCTACACCTTC
J: TRBJ2-7; size: once; D: TRBD2; length: 16; V: TRBV29-1; CDR3: CSVEGFTSGGLYEQYF; DNA: TGCAGCGTTGAAGGGTTTACTAGCGGGGGCCTCTACGAGCAGTACTTC
J: TRBJ2-7; size: few; D: TRBD1; length: 12; V: TRBV7-9; CDR3: CASSDREYEQYF; DNA: TGTGCCAGCAGCGACAGGGAATACGAGCAGTACTTC
J: TRBJ1-5; size: .; D: .; length: 14; V: TRBV5-1; CDR3: CASSLGGLNQPQHF; DNA: TGCGCCAGCAGCTTGGGGGGTTTGAATCAGCCCCAGCATTTT
J: TRBJ1-1; size: .; D: .; length: 15; V: TRBV5-1; CDR3: CASSSGGHLNTEAFF; DNA: TGCGCCAGCAGCTCCGGAGGGCACCTGAACACTGAAGCTTTCTTT
J: TRBJ2-2; size: few; D: .; length: 16; V: TRBV19; CDR3: CASSIYNSANTGELFF; DNA: TGTGCCAGTAGTATTTATAACAGCGCGAACACCGGGGAGCTGTTTTTT
J: TRBJ1-4; size: .; D: .; length: 13; V: TRBV7-2; CDR3: CASSYSRSEKLFF; DNA: TGTGCCAGCAGCTACTCAAGGAGTGAAAAACTGTTTTTT
J: TRBJ2-3; size: once; D: .; length: 15; V: TRBV7-6; CDR3: CASSLSTPTTDTQYF; DNA: TGTGCCAGCAGCCTCTCGACCCCGACCACAGATACGCAGTATTTT
J: TRBJ2-7; size: .; D: .; length: 14; V: TRBV29-1; CDR3: CSVEDSGRSYEQYF; DNA: TGCAGCGTTGAGGATTCGGGTAGGTCCTACGAGCAGTACTTC
J: TRBJ2-2; size: many; D: .; length: 12; V: TRBV19; CDR3: CASLTGTGELFF; DNA: TGTGCCAGCCTAACAGGAACCGGGGAGCTGTTTTTT
J: TRBJ2-7; size: .; D: .; length: 13; V: TRBV28; CDR3: CASSPNGAYEQYF; DNA: TGTGCCAGCAGTCCGAACGGGGCCTACGAGCAGTACTTC
J: TRBJ2-2; size: .; D: .; length: 15; V: TRBV29-1; CDR3: CSVDLAGENTGELFF; DNA: TGCAGCGTTGATCTTGCAGGGGAAAACACCGGGGAGCTGTTTTTT
J: TRBJ1-2; size: .; D: .; length: 16; V: TRBV6-5; CDR3: CASSYSSETGSYGYTF; DNA: TGTGCCAGCAGTTACTCCTCGGAGACAGGATCCTATGGCTACACCTTC
J: TRBJ1-2; size: .; D: .; length: 15; V: TRBV28; CDR3: CASSLSALNGYGYTF; DNA: TGTGCCAGCAGTTTATCTGCCCTCAACGGTTATGGCTACACCTTC
J: TRBJ1-5; size: medium-sized; D: .; length: 13; V: TRBV7-7; CDR3: CASSPGAGQPQHF; DNA: TGTGCCAGCAGCCCCGGGGCGGGTCAGCCCCAGCATTTT
J: TRBJ2-5; size: few; D: .; length: 16; V: TRBV7-9; CDR3: CASSLVVAADQETQYF; DNA: TGTGCCAGCAGCTTAGTAGTGGCGGCAGATCAAGAGACCCAGTACTTC
J: TRBJ2-7; size: .; D: .; length: 15; V: TRBV4-2; CDR3: CASSSLNGRSYEQYF; DNA: TGTGCCAGCAGCTCCTTAAACGGGCGTTCCTACGAGCAGTACTTC
J: TRBJ2-3; size: .; D: .; length: 15; V: TRBV13; CDR3: CASSFQGTSTDTQYF; DNA: TGTGCCAGCAGCTTTCAGGGCACCTCTACAGATACGCAGTATTTT
J: TRBJ2-7; size: .; D: .; length: 11; V: TRBV2; CDR3: CASRETYEQYF; DNA: TGTGCCAGTCGGGAAACCTACGAGCAGTACTTC
J: TRBJ2-7; size: few; D: .; length: 16; V: TRBV29-1; CDR3: CSVEMGTRSGIYEQYF; DNA: TGCAGCGTTGAAATGGGGACTCGGAGTGGAATTTACGAGCAGTACTTC
J: TRBJ2-7; size: .; D: .; length: 14; V: TRBV5-6; CDR3: CASSLSQGAHEQYF; DNA: TGTGCCAGCAGCTTGAGTCAGGGCGCCCACGAGCAGTACTTC
J: TRBJ2-2; size: .; D: .; length: 13; V: TRBV4-3; CDR3: CASSQPNTGELFF; DNA: TGCGCCAGCAGCCAACCTAACACCGGGGAGCTGTTTTTT
J: TRBJ1-5; size: .; D: .; length: 16; V: TRBV15; CDR3: CATSMIEGRIDQPQHF; DNA: TGTGCCACCAGCATGATTGAGGGACGCATCGATCAGCCCCAGCATTTT
J: TRBJ2-1; size: .; D: TRBD1; length: 15; V: TRBV7-8; CDR3: CASSPQGADYNEQFF; DNA: TGTGCCAGCAGCCCACAGGGGGCCGACTACAATGAGCAGTTCTTC
J: TRBJ2-7; size: .; D: .; length: 12; V: TRBV7-6; CDR3: CASSSVSYEQYF; DNA: TGTGCCAGCAGTTCCGTCTCCTACGAGCAGTACTTC
J: TRBJ1-4; size: few; D: .; length: 13; V: TRBV6-6; CDR3: CASRTERYEKLFF; DNA: TGTGCCAGCCGGACTGAAAGATATGAAAAACTGTTTTTT